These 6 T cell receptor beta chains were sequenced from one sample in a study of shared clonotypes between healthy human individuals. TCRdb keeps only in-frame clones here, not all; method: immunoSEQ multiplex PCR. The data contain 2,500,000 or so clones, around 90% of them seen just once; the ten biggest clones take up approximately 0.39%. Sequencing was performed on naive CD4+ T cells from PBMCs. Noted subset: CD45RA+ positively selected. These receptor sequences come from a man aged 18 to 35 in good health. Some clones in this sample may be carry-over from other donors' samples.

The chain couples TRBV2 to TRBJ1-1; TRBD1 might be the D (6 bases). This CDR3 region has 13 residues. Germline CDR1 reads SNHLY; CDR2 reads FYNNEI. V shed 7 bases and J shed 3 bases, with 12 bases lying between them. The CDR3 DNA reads TGTGCCAGCACTTCAAGGGGGTACACTGAAGCTTTCTTT. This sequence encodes CASTSRGYTEAFF.

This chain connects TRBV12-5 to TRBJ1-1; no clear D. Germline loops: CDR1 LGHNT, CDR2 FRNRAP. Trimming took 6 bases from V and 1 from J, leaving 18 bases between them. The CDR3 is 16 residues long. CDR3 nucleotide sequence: TGTGCTAGTGGCCCCGGCCCTCCAAGAGGGAACACTGAAGCTTTCTTT. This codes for CASGPGPPRGNTEAFF.

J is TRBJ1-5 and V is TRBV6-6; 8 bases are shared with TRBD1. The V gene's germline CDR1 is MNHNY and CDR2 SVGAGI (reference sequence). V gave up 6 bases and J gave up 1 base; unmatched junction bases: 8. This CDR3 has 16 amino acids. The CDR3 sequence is CASRQQGAGSNQPQHF. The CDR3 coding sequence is TGTGCCAGCAGACAGCAGGGGGCGGGGAGCAATCAGCCCCAGCATTTT.

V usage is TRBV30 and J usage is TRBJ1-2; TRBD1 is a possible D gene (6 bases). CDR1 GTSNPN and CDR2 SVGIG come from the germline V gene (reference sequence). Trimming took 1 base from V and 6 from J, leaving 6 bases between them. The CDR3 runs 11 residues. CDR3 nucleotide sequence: TGTGCCTGGAGTGACAGGGATGGCTACACCTTC. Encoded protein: CAWSDRDGYTF.

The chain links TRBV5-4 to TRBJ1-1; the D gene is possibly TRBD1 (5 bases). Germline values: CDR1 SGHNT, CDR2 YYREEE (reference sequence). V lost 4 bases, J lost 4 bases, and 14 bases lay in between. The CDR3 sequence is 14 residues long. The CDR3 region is CASSPRGRTTEAFF. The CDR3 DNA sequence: TGTGCCAGCAGCCCCCGGGGGAGGACCACTGAAGCTTTCTTT. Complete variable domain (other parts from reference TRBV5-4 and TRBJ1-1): ETGVTQSPTHLIKTRGQQVTLRCSSQSGHNTVSWYQQALGQGPQFIFQYYREEENGRGNFPPRFSGLQFPNYSSELNVNALELDDSALYLCASSPRGRTTEAFFGQGTRLTVV.

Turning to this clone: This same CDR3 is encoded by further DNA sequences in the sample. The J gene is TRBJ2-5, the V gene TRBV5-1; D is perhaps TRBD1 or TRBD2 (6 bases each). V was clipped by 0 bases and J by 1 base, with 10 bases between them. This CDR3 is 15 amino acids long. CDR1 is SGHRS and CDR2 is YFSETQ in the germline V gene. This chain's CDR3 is CASSLEGGLQETQYF. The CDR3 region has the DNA TGCGCCAGCAGCTTGGAAGGGGGACTCCAAGAGACCCAGTACTTC.